Following are 11 T cell receptor beta chains from one sample sequenced in a study of blood T cell repertoires in COVID-19. Profiling relied on immunoSEQ multiplex PCR, and the TCRdb table lists in-frame clones only, not all of them. Of fewer than 250,000 clones in the sample, 86% were seen once. The sequencing sample was made of peripheral blood. These receptors came from a woman aged 70-85 years with acute or convalescent COVID-19.

The genes are TRBV7-9 and TRBJ2-2; D perhaps matches TRBD2 (6 bases). The germline V gene encodes CDR1 SEHNR and CDR2 FQNEAQ (reference sequence). This CDR3 contains 16 residues. V gave up 5 bases and J gave up 4 bases, with 17 bases separating them. For the CDR3, the DNA is TGTGCCAGCAGCCCATATACTAGCCCCCTCACCGGGGAGCTGTTTTTT. Translation gives CASSPYTSPLTGELFF.

The rearrangement joins TRBV18 to TRBJ2-5; 9 bases agree with TRBD2. V trimming: 1 base; J trimming: 5 bases; junction bases outside the gene matches: 5. CDR1 is KGHSH, CDR2 LQKENI, per germline. This CDR3 is 15 amino acids long. CDR3 nucleotide sequence: TGTGCCAGCTCACCACAGCGGGGGGCCCTTGAGACCCAGTACTTC. It specifies CASSPQRGALETQYF. The complete variable domain, with remaining parts taken from reference TRBV18 and TRBJ2-5, reads NAGVMQNPRHLVRRRGQEARLRCSPMKGHSHVYWYRQLPEEGLKFMVYLQKENIIDESGMPKERFSAEFPKEGPSILRIQQVVRGDSAAYFCASSPQRGALETQYFGPGTRLLVL.

V gene TRBV19 combines with J gene TRBJ1-1; 9 bases agree with TRBD1. Germline CDR1 reads LNHDA; CDR2 reads SQIVND (reference sequence). After removal of 5 bases from V and 5 bases from J, the junction contained 6 bases not matched to a gene. There are 14 residues in the CDR3. DNA for the CDR3: TGTGCCAGTAGTCTACAGGGGGCGAGAACTGAAGCTTTCTTT. Amino acid sequence: CASSLQGARTEAFF.

The chain couples TRBV11-2 to TRBJ1-1, with D possibly matching TRBD1 (5 bases). Germline V gives CDR1 SGHAT, CDR2 FQNNGV. V was pared by 2 bases and J by 4 bases, with 14 bases between. CDR3 length: 15 amino acids. CDR3 sequence reads: CASSLLSGMGTEAFF. CDR3 DNA sequence: TGTGCCAGCAGCTTACTCTCAGGGATGGGCACTGAAGCTTTCTTT.

This clone occurred once. The rearrangement links TRBV6-5 to TRBJ2-1; D is perhaps TRBD2 (6 bases). V lost 7 bases, J lost 0 bases, and 13 bases lay in between. Germline V gene sequence: CDR1 MNHEY, CDR2 SVGAGI. The CDR3 is 15 residues long. CDR3 in amino acids: CASKGLSSSYNEQFF. The DNA for the CDR3 is TGTGCCAGCAAGGGACTGTCTAGCTCCTACAATGAGCAGTTCTTC.

In DNA, the CDR3 is TGTGCCGCACGAGGACAGTTAAATTCACCCCTCCACTTT. Its translation is CAARGQLNSPLHF. This chain uses TRBV6-5 with TRBJ1-6; TRBD1 is a possible D gene (6 bases). Germline V gene lookup returns CDR1 MNHEY and CDR2 SVGAGI. CDR3 length equals 13 residues. V was pared by 11 bases and J by 7 bases, with 15 bases between.

The chain has TRBV13 and TRBJ2-7; TRBD2 is a possible D gene (7 bases). Trimming shortened V by 7 bases and J by 3 bases, and 16 bases separated the two germline ends. The CDR3 spans 14 residues. Germline V gives CDR1 PRHDT, CDR2 FYEKMQ (reference sequence). Written as DNA, the CDR3 is TGTGCCAGCACCAATCGGGGGGCGGTCTACGAGCAGTACTTC. Protein sequence: CASTNRGAVYEQYF.

The chain employs TRBV5-1 and TRBJ1-2, with 9 bases lining up with TRBD1. Germline V gene data show CDR1 as SGHRS and CDR2 as YFSETQ. V lost 0 bases and J lost 8; bases outside the gene matches: 8. CDR3 length equals 15 residues. For the CDR3, the DNA is TGCGCCAGCAGCTTGGCTCCGGGACAGGGTGGCGGCTACACCTTC. This translates into CASSLAPGQGGGYTF. Full variable domain (outside the CDR3, taken from reference TRBV5-1 and TRBJ1-2): KAGVTQTPRYLIKTRGQQVTLSCSPISGHRSVSWYQQTPGQGLQFLFEYFSETQRNKGNFPGRFSGRQFSNSRSEMNVSTLELGDSALYLCASSLAPGQGGGYTFGSGTRLTVV.

V usage is TRBV19 and J usage is TRBJ1-2, with TRBD1 identical over 7 bases. V was clipped by 3 bases and J by 8 bases; unmatched bases: 9. The length of the CDR3 is 14 residues. Germline CDR1 reads LNHDA; CDR2 reads SQIVND (reference sequence). The CDR3 DNA reads TGTGCCAGTAGTATCTTAATTACAGGGGAAGGCTACACCTTC. Its translation: CASSILITGEGYTF.

This sequence joins TRBV7-9 and TRBJ1-4; D gene ambiguous. CDR3 size: 15 residues. Germline CDR1 SEHNR, CDR2 FQNEAQ (reference sequence). V lost 1 base and J 8 bases, leaving 14 bases between the germline ends. The DNA of the CDR3 is TGTGCCAGCAGCTTAGTACTCCGGGAAAACGAAAAACTGTTTTTT. Its protein is CASSLVLRENEKLFF.

This chain joins TRBV9 and TRBJ2-1; a weak D match, TRBD2 (5 bases). This CDR3 is built from 15 residues. V lost 0 bases, J lost 9 bases, and 16 bases lay in between. Germline V gene lookup returns CDR1 SGDLS and CDR2 YYNGEE. The CDR3 nucleotides are TGTGCCAGCAGCGTAGAGGGAGCCCCCAATCGTGAGCAGTTCTTC. Amino acids: CASSVEGAPNREQFF. Together with reference TRBV9 and TRBJ2-1, the CDR3 gives the full variable domain: DSGVTQTPKHLITATGQRVTLRCSPRSGDLSVYWYQQSLDQGLQFLIQYYNGEERAKGNILERFSAQQFPDLHSELNLSSLELGDSALYFCASSVEGAPNREQFFGPGTRLTVL.